This T cell receptor (beta chain) derives from a study of breast tumors, draining lymph nodes, adjacent tissues. Study conclusions and caveats: Tumor and nontumor repertoires were significantly more similar in luminal-like than in basal-like breast cancer. Compared with lymph nodes, tumors were less diverse; compared with nontumor tissue, more. Findings are consistent with lymph node origin and intratumoral expansion of most tumor T cells. Tumor T cell lymph node origin was a supported hypothesis, not proven.

From the multiplex PCR reads, TCRdb called clonotypes with MiXCR, one entry per CDR3 protein. The sample records about 150,000 distinct CDR3 sequences, about a fifth being singletons. The V and J ends lost 4 bases and 2 bases respectively, with 21 bases between them. The CDR3 loop spans 17 amino acids. CDR1 is SGHAT, CDR2 FQNNGV, per germline. The sample holds many counts of this clonotype. As yet, its antigen is unknown. The lymph nodes were axillary draining lymph nodes from breast cancer patients. The material sequenced was axillary lymph node tissue. The rearrangement uses TRBV11-2 and TRBJ2-7; the D gene could be TRBD1 or TRBD2 (6 bases each). The sequence was collected from a female donor with breast cancer. Some clones in this sample may be carry-over from other donors' samples. The CDR3 here is CASSSQPGVGAAYEQYF. Written as DNA, the CDR3 is TGTGCCAGCAGCTCTCAACCGGGGGTGGGGGCCGCCTACGAGCAGTACTTC.